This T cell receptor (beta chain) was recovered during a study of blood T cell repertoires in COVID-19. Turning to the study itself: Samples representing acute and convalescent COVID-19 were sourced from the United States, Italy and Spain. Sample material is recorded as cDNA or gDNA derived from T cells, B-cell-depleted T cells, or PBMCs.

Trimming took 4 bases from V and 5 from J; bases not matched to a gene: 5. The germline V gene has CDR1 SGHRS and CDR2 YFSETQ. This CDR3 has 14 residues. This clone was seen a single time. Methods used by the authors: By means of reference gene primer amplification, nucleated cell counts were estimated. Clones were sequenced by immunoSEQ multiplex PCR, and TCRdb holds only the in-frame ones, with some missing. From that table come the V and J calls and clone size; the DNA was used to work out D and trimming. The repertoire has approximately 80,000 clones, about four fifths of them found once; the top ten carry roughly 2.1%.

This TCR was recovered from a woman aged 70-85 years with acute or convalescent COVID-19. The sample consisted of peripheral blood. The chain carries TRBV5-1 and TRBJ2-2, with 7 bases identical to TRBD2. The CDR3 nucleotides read TGCGCCAGCAGCCGGGCGGGGGAGACCGGGGAGCTGTTTTTT. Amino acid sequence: CASSRAGETGELFF.